A single sample is the source of the 27 T cell receptor beta chains below, sequenced in a study of blood T cell repertoires in COVID-19. The assay was immunoSEQ multiplex PCR, and TCRdb's table has in-frame clones only and misses some. Among 150,000 or so clones listed, roughly 85% were seen once. The sequencing sample was made of PBMCs or T cells enriched from blood (not recorded which). These receptors were taken from a woman between 45 and 60 years old who had recovered from COVID-19.

This chain uses TRBV9 with TRBJ2-7, with 9 nucleotides matching TRBD2. Germline CDR1 and CDR2: SGDLS and YYNGEE. This CDR3 region has 16 residues. Trimming took 1 base from V and 0 from J; bases not matched to a gene: 5. This CDR3 is CASSVLDSGGSYEQYF. CDR3 bases: TGTGCCAGCAGCGTATTGGATAGCGGGGGCTCCTACGAGCAGTACTTC.

This sequence joins TRBV12-3 or TRBV12-4 and TRBJ1-6; a weak D match, TRBD1 (6 bases). This CDR3 is 13 amino acids long. V lost 4 bases, J lost 8 bases, and 9 bases lay in between. The DNA for the CDR3 is TGTGCCAGCAGTTCAGGGGTGTATTCACCCCTCCACTTT. Amino acids: CASSSGVYSPLHF.

CDR3 DNA: TGTGCCAGCAGTGACTCGATAGGGGGCACCGGGGAGCTGTTTTTT. Its protein product is CASSDSIGGTGELFF. The chain employs TRBV6-4 and TRBJ2-2; D might be TRBD1 (6 bases). CDR3 size: 15 residues. V lost 0 bases and J lost 4, with 9 bases in between. From germline, CDR1 is MRHNA and CDR2 SNTAGT.

This rearrangement joins TRBV3-1 (or the pseudogene TRBV3-2) to TRBJ1-1; the D gene is possibly TRBD1 (6 bases). The CDR3 has 14 amino acids. Germline assignment: CDR1 LGHDT and CDR2 YNNKEL (reference sequence). V lost 2 bases and J 1 base, leaving 8 bases between the germline ends. CDR3 bases: TGTGCCAGCAGCCAAACAGGGACGAACACTGAAGCTTTCTTT. Its translation: CASSQTGTNTEAFF.

This clone has a handful of counts. The V and J genes are TRBV12-5 and TRBJ2-3, with D possibly TRBD1 on 6 matching bases. Trimming shortened V by 0 bases and J by 0 bases, and 10 bases separated the two germline ends. CDR1 is LGHNT and CDR2 is FRNRAP in the germline V gene. The CDR3 extends over 16 amino acids. The CDR3 DNA reads as TGTGCTAGTGGTTTGGTGCGCAGGGGAAGCACAGATACGCAGTATTTT. It is translated as CASGLVRRGSTDTQYF.

The chain's CDR3 is CASSPRGLGELFF. In nucleotides, the CDR3 is TGTGCCAGCAGCCCCCGAGGGCTCGGGGAGCTGTTTTTT. V and J are TRBV4-2 and TRBJ2-2; weak D call: TRBD2 (5 bases). V was shortened by 4 bases and J by 7 bases, with 10 bases between the two germline ends. Germline V lookup: CDR1 LGHNA, CDR2 YNFKEQ. The CDR3 totals 13 residues.

This clone has a handful of counts. The rearrangement uses TRBV10-3 and TRBJ2-3; a possible D gene is TRBD2 (5 bases). The CDR3 contains 16 residues. Germline lookup yields CDR1 ENHRY and CDR2 SYGVKD. The V end was cut by 1 base, the J end by 5 bases, with 16 bases between. CDR3 nucleotides: TGTGCCATCAGTGAGTTGCGGGCTCGGCCAGGAGATACGCAGTATTTT. Protein sequence: CAISELRARPGDTQYF.

This clone has a handful of counts. The V gene is TRBV6-5, the J gene TRBJ1-1; D unclear. This CDR3 spans 11 amino acids. V lost 6 bases to trimming and J lost 6 bases, with 8 bases between them. Germline values: CDR1 MNHEY, CDR2 SVGAGI. The CDR3 DNA reads as TGTGCCAGCAGGGGTCAGGCTGAAGCTTTCTTT. Amino acids: CASRGQAEAFF.

This clone was observed a handful of times. The chain is built from TRBV3-1 (or the pseudogene TRBV3-2) and TRBJ1-6; D unresolved. This CDR3 comprises 15 residues. Germline V CDR1 and CDR2: LGHDT, YNNKEL (reference sequence). Trimming removed 0 bases from V and 8 bases from J, with 11 bases in between. The CDR3 here is CASSQEGPGDSPLHF. CDR3 sequence (DNA): TGTGCCAGCAGCCAAGAAGGCCCCGGGGATTCACCCCTCCACTTT.

The chain joins TRBV4-1 to TRBJ2-5; the match to TRBD2 covers 8 bases. The CDR3 is made up of 14 amino acids. Germline CDR1 reads MGHRA; CDR2 reads YSYEKL. After removal of 5 bases from V and 5 bases from J, the junction contained 7 bases not matched to a gene. The CDR3 DNA reads TGCGCCAGCAGCTACAGAGCGGGAGACGAGACCCAGTACTTC. Its translation is CASSYRAGDETQYF.

This chain joins TRBV9 and TRBJ2-3, with D unresolved. The ends were cut back, 4 bases at V and 6 bases at J, with 12 bases in the middle. The CDR3 consists of 13 residues. The V gene's germline CDR1 is SGDLS and CDR2 YYNGEE. The chain's CDR3 is CASSPFSSDTQYF. CDR3 nucleotides: TGTGCCAGCAGCCCCTTCAGTTCCGATACGCAGTATTTT. Variable domain in full (rest from reference TRBV9 and TRBJ2-3): DSGVTQTPKHLITATGQRVTLRCSPRSGDLSVYWYQQSLDQGLQFLIQYYNGEERAKGNILERFSAQQFPDLHSELNLSSLELGDSALYFCASSPFSSDTQYFGPGTRLTVL.

The chain is built from TRBV18 and TRBJ2-7; weak D call: TRBD1 (7 bases). The germline CDR1 and CDR2 sequences are KGHSH and LQKENI. V lost 6 bases, J lost 2 bases, and 26 bases lay in between. The CDR3 covers 18 residues. The CDR3 sequence: CASSQALEGAQSAYEQYF. The DNA of the CDR3 is TGTGCCAGCTCCCAGGCATTGGAGGGGGCGCAGTCAGCCTACGAGCAGTACTTC. The whole variable domain, remainder taken from reference TRBV18 and TRBJ2-7, is NAGVMQNPRHLVRRRGQEARLRCSPMKGHSHVYWYRQLPEEGLKFMVYLQKENIIDESGMPKERFSAEFPKEGPSILRIQQVVRGDSAAYFCASSQALEGAQSAYEQYFGPGTRLTVT.

The chain is built from TRBV29-1 and TRBJ2-5, with a possible D match to TRBD1 (6 bases). Trimming took 6 bases from V and 1 from J, leaving 12 bases between them. The CDR3 is 13 amino acids. Per germline, CDR1 SQVTM and CDR2 ANQGSEA. CDR3 sequence: CSVGRDTQETQYF. As DNA, the CDR3 is TGCAGCGTAGGCCGGGACACCCAAGAGACCCAGTACTTC.

This clone was picked up a small number of times. The chain employs TRBV9 and TRBJ1-2; no definite D call. Per germline, CDR1 SGDLS and CDR2 YYNGEE. V shed 1 base and J shed 7 bases, with 11 bases lying between them. There are 13 residues in the CDR3. The CDR3 DNA reads as TGTGCCAGCAGCGTACAGGAATCCTTTGGCTACACCTTC. It is translated as CASSVQESFGYTF.

The V gene is TRBV7-9, the J gene TRBJ2-3; a possible D gene is TRBD2 (5 bases). The CDR3 covers 13 residues. With 6 bases removed from V and 2 bases from J, the gap between germline ends came to 9 bases. Germline CDR1 is SEHNR and CDR2 is FQNEAQ (reference sequence). The CDR3 DNA sequence: TGTGCCAGCAGTTCGGGAAACACAGATACGCAGTATTTT. This codes for CASSSGNTDTQYF.

The chain joins TRBV3-1 (or the pseudogene TRBV3-2) to TRBJ1-5, with D possibly being TRBD1 (5 bases). V dropped 4 bases and J dropped 3 bases, with 13 bases sitting between them. CDR3 size: 15 residues. Germline CDR1 is LGHDT and CDR2 is YNNKEL (reference sequence). The CDR3 bases are TGTGCCAGCAGCCCCAGCGACAGAGTCAATCAGCCCCAGCATTTT. Translation gives CASSPSDRVNQPQHF.

A few counts support this clone. V is TRBV19 and J is TRBJ1-4; 8 nucleotides agree with TRBD1. The CDR3 extends over 16 amino acids. The germline gives CDR1 LNHDA, CDR2 SQIVND (reference sequence). The V gene end was trimmed by 5 bases and the J gene end by 5 bases; junction bases not matched to a gene: 10. The CDR3 loop is CASSQGQASWNEKLFF. In DNA form, the CDR3 reads TGTGCCAGTAGTCAGGGACAGGCCTCATGGAATGAAAAACTGTTTTTT.

This clone was observed once. The chain joins TRBV2 to TRBJ2-3; 7 bases line up with TRBD1. From germline, CDR1 is SNHLY and CDR2 FYNNEI. This CDR3 region has 14 residues. The V gene end was trimmed by 6 bases and the J gene end by 4 bases; junction bases not matched to a gene: 7. The CDR3 bases are TGTGCCAGCAGACTACAGGGGTACCCAGATACGCAGTATTTT. It yields the protein CASRLQGYPDTQYF.

The CDR3 DNA sequence: TGTGCCAGCAGTTTACCCGGGGAAGGCCAGCCCCAGCATTTT. It specifies CASSLPGEGQPQHF. This chain connects TRBV27 to TRBJ1-5; D unresolved. The germline V gene has CDR1 MNHEY and CDR2 SMNVEV (reference sequence). Trimming removed 2 bases at V and 7 bases at J, with 12 bases between. CDR3 length: 14 amino acids.

This chain links TRBV30 with TRBJ2-7, with D possibly TRBD1 on 6 matching bases. The CDR3 has 14 amino acids. Trimming removed 5 bases at V and 1 base at J, with 15 bases between. Germline loops: CDR1 GTSNPN, CDR2 SVGIG (reference sequence). CDR3 sequence reads: CAWDKPGHSYEQYF. CDR3 bases: TGTGCCTGGGATAAACCGGGACATTCCTACGAGCAGTACTTC.

V gene TRBV19 combines with J gene TRBJ1-5, with a weak D call TRBD1 (6 bases). The V end lost 5 bases, the J end lost 3 bases, and 11 bases lay between the germline ends. CDR1 is LNHDA, CDR2 SQIVND, per germline (reference sequence). The CDR3 has 14 amino acids. In DNA form, the CDR3 reads TGTGCCAGTAGTGTACAGGGCTCCAATCAGCCCCAGCATTTT. Protein: CASSVQGSNQPQHF.

V usage is TRBV13 and J usage is TRBJ2-2; 14 bases map to TRBD2. Germline-derived CDR1 and CDR2 are PRHDT and FYEKMQ (reference sequence). V was pared by 4 bases and J by 2 bases, with 3 bases of the junction left unmatched. CDR3 length: 17 residues. The CDR3 region has the DNA TGTGCCAGCAGCTCGGGACTAGCGGGAGAAAACACCGGGGAGCTGTTTTTT. This encodes CASSSGLAGENTGELFF.

This rearrangement joins TRBV20-1 to TRBJ1-2, with TRBD1 as a possible D gene (6 bases). Trimming shortened V by 2 bases and J by 5 bases, and 6 bases separated the two germline ends. Germline V gene data show CDR1 as DFQATT and CDR2 as SNEGSKA (reference sequence). The CDR3 sequence is 11 residues long. This chain's CDR3 is CSARRGYGYTF. CDR3 coding DNA: TGCAGTGCTAGAAGGGGGTATGGCTACACCTTC.

The chain is built from TRBV5-6 and TRBJ1-6; 7 nucleotides align to TRBD1. Trimming at V came to 4 bases and at J to 5 bases, leaving 6 bases not matched to a gene. CDR3 length: 15 residues. Per the germline V gene, CDR1 is SGHDT and CDR2 is YYEEEE. CDR3 bases: TGTGCCAGCAGCACTTGGGACAGAAATAATTCACCCCTCCACTTT. Its protein product is CASSTWDRNNSPLHF.

The genes are TRBV29-1 and TRBJ1-5, with D perhaps TRBD1 (5 bases). CDR1 is SQVTM, CDR2 ANQGSEA, per germline. V dropped 4 bases and J dropped 7 bases, with 14 bases sitting between them. This CDR3 is built from 13 residues. CDR3 region: CSVGEQGEQPQHF. The CDR3 nucleotides are TGCAGCGTTGGTGAGCAGGGTGAACAGCCCCAGCATTTT.

V gene TRBV25-1 combines with J gene TRBJ2-5; possibly TRBD1 for D (5 bases). Germline values: CDR1 MGHDK, CDR2 SYGVNS. The CDR3 runs 14 residues. Between the trimmed V and J ends, which lost 5 bases and 5 bases, there was a span of 15 bases. The CDR3 spells CASSIQGEMETQYF. DNA for the CDR3: TGTGCCAGCAGTATCCAGGGTGAAATGGAGACCCAGTACTTC.

The chain combines TRBV9 with TRBJ2-7; 13 positions agree with TRBD2. V shed 4 bases, J shed 5 bases, and the junction held 3 bases outside the gene matches. This CDR3 is 14 amino acids long. Looked up from germline, CDR1 is SGDLS and CDR2 is YYNGEE. The CDR3 region is CASSTTSGRDEQYF. The CDR3 coding sequence is TGTGCCAGCAGCACCACTAGCGGGAGGGACGAGCAGTACTTC.